One sample yielded the 21 T cell receptor beta chains listed below, sequenced in a study of cytomegalovirus exposure and HLA in healthy donors. Method: immunoSEQ multiplex PCR; TCRdb's copy keeps in-frame clones and lacks some. Of over 85,000 clones detected, around 87% appear once; the ten largest clones hold almost 1.5%. The sequencing input was PBMCs. All receptors derive from a woman aged 25 to 45 in good health and CMV-seropositive.

The V and J genes are TRBV18 and TRBJ1-2, with TRBD1 identical over 10 bases. Germline V gene lookup returns CDR1 KGHSH and CDR2 LQKENI. The J segment lost 3 bases and the V segment lost 0 bases, leaving 1 base of the junction unmatched. This CDR3 has 15 amino acids. In DNA, the CDR3 is TGTGCCAGCTCACCACCGGGACAGGGGTACTATGGCTACACCTTC. This codes for CASSPPGQGYYGYTF.

This rearrangement joins TRBV7-2 to TRBJ2-5; 8 bases agree with TRBD2. The J segment lost 1 base and the V segment lost 4 bases, leaving 8 bases of the junction unmatched. Per germline, CDR1 SGHTA and CDR2 FQGNSA. CDR3 length: 16 amino acids. The CDR3 nucleotides read TGTGCCAGCAGCTCAGCTCAGCGGGGGTTCCAAGAGACCCAGTACTTC. Protein sequence: CASSSAQRGFQETQYF.

The chain employs TRBV5-4 and TRBJ2-2, with D maybe TRBD1 (6 bases). Germline-derived CDR1 and CDR2 are SGHNT and YYREEE (reference sequence). The CDR3 contains 14 residues. V lost 0 bases and J lost 5, with 8 bases in between. DNA for the CDR3: TGTGCCAGCAGCTTGGTAGGGGGTACCGGGGAGCTGTTTTTT. It translates to CASSLVGGTGELFF.

The chain joins TRBV14 to TRBJ2-7, with D possibly being TRBD2 (7 bases). Trimming shortened V by 1 base and J by 1 base, and 14 bases separated the two germline ends. The germline V gene has CDR1 SGHDN and CDR2 FVKESK. The CDR3 runs to 16 residues. CDR3 nucleotide sequence: TGTGCCAGCAGCCAAGGCCTAAGGGGGGGATCCTACGAGCAGTACTTC. Translated: CASSQGLRGGSYEQYF.

V is TRBV29-1 and J is TRBJ2-3; 11 bases match TRBD2. V lost 4 bases and J lost 0; bases outside the gene matches: 6. The V gene's germline CDR1 is SQVTM and CDR2 ANQGSEA. The CDR3 totals 16 residues. The CDR3 sequence: CSVAPGLAESTDTQYF. The CDR3, as DNA: TGCAGCGTTGCCCCGGGACTAGCGGAAAGCACAGATACGCAGTATTTT.

This rearrangement joins TRBV5-6 to TRBJ2-7; weak D call: TRBD1 (7 bases). Looked up from germline, CDR1 is SGHDT and CDR2 is YYEEEE. The CDR3 is made up of 14 amino acids. V lost 4 bases to trimming and J lost 6 bases, with 17 bases between them. DNA for the CDR3: TGTGCCAGCAGCGGAGGGACAGAGGGACCCGAGCAGTACTTC. This gives the protein CASSGGTEGPEQYF.

The rearrangement uses TRBV7-2 and TRBJ2-7, with TRBD2 as a possible D gene (6 bases). From germline, CDR1 is SGHTA and CDR2 FQGNSA. The ends were cut back, 5 bases at V and 0 bases at J, with 20 bases in the middle. This CDR3 spans 17 amino acids. The CDR3 DNA reads TGTGCCAGCAGCCTCCAGGGAGGTCCTGAAAGCTCCTACGAGCAGTACTTC. It yields the protein CASSLQGGPESSYEQYF. The full variable domain, rest sourced from reference TRBV7-2 and TRBJ2-7, is GAGVSQSPSNKVTEKGKDVELRCDPISGHTALYWYRQSLGQGLEFLIYFQGNSAPDKSGLPSDRFSAERTGGSVSTLTIQRTQQEDSAVYLCASSLQGGPESSYEQYFGPGTRLTVT.

The rearrangement uses TRBV27 and TRBJ2-5, with D maybe TRBD1 (5 bases). This CDR3 comprises 15 residues. The V end lost 8 bases, the J end lost 6 bases, and 22 bases lay between the germline ends. Germline CDR1 and CDR2: MNHEY and SMNVEV (reference sequence). CDR3: CASPPPGPKGKTQYF. DNA of the CDR3: TGTGCCAGCCCTCCCCCCGGGCCCAAGGGGAAGACCCAGTACTTC.

This clone was detected a few times. V gene TRBV4-2 combines with J gene TRBJ1-2, with D hard to call. The V gene's germline CDR1 is LGHNA and CDR2 YNFKEQ. The CDR3 sequence is 14 residues long. Trimming left V 1 base short and J 2 bases short, with 8 bases between. The CDR3 sequence: CASSQASRNYGYTF. The DNA of the CDR3 is TGTGCCAGCAGCCAAGCATCTCGGAACTATGGCTACACCTTC.

This clone occurred a few times. The CDR3 reads CASSLTGRNSPLHF. The CDR3 DNA reads as TGTGCCAGCAGCTTGACAGGGAGGAATTCACCCCTCCACTTT. V usage is TRBV2 and J usage is TRBJ1-6; 7 bases map to TRBD1. CDR3 length: 14 amino acids. The junction had 6 bases not matched to a gene; V was cut back by 6 bases and J by 7 bases. CDR1 is SNHLY, CDR2 FYNNEI, per germline.

The chain employs TRBV29-1 and TRBJ2-7; 8 nucleotides agree with TRBD2. The CDR3 is 12 residues long. Germline V lookup: CDR1 SQVTM, CDR2 ANQGSEA. V lost 4 bases and J lost 6; bases outside the gene matches: 5. As DNA, the CDR3 is TGCAGCGTTGTAATTAGCGGGACCGAGCAGTACTTC. Its protein product is CSVVISGTEQYF.

The rearrangement uses TRBV13 and TRBJ2-1; the match to TRBD2 covers 12 bases. Germline V gene data show CDR1 as PRHDT and CDR2 as FYEKMQ (reference sequence). The ends lost 5 bases at V and 7 bases at J; junction bases unmatched: 9. CDR3 size: 16 residues. Here the CDR3 reads CASSGSSGGAGNEQFF. DNA for the CDR3: TGTGCCAGCAGCGGGTCTAGCGGGGGGGCCGGGAATGAGCAGTTCTTC.

A single count supports this clone. The chain combines TRBV4-1 with TRBJ1-2; D perhaps matches TRBD1 (5 bases). CDR3 length: 15 amino acids. Trimming stripped 1 base from V and 3 bases from J, with 12 bases between. Germline-derived CDR1 and CDR2 are MGHRA and YSYEKL. The CDR3: CASSQASGQDYGYTF. The CDR3, as DNA: TGCGCCAGCAGCCAAGCGTCAGGGCAGGACTATGGCTACACCTTC.

The V gene is TRBV7-9, the J gene TRBJ2-7; D perhaps matches TRBD1 (5 bases). Germline V gene sequence: CDR1 SEHNR, CDR2 FQNEAQ (reference sequence). V gave up 0 bases and J gave up 3 bases, with 9 bases separating them. The CDR3 has 14 amino acids. The CDR3 nucleotides are TGTGCCAGCAGCTTAGCAGGGGTAATCTACGAGCAGTACTTC. Its translation is CASSLAGVIYEQYF.

The chain uses TRBV27 and TRBJ2-7; maybe TRBD1 (5 bases). The CDR3 has 13 residues. Germline CDR1 MNHEY, CDR2 SMNVEV (reference sequence). Trimming removed 6 bases at V and 4 bases at J, with 13 bases between. The CDR3 DNA sequence: TGTGCCAGCAGCCTAACCAGGGATTACGAGCAGTACTTC. It yields the protein CASSLTRDYEQYF.

The table lists this clone with a few counts. This chain links TRBV2 with TRBJ1-2; D not certain. Trimming pared 8 bases from V and 2 bases from J, leaving 9 bases between. Looked up from germline, CDR1 is SNHLY and CDR2 is FYNNEI. This CDR3 spans 12 amino acids. The CDR3 protein is CASDRGNYGYTF. For the CDR3, the DNA is TGTGCCAGCGACCGGGGAAACTATGGCTACACCTTC.

The chain uses TRBV7-9 and TRBJ2-3; 7 bases are shared with TRBD2. Germline trimming cut 5 bases from V and 2 bases from J; bases unmatched to any gene: 10. CDR1 is SEHNR, CDR2 FQNEAQ, per germline (reference sequence). This CDR3 is 16 amino acids long. As DNA, the CDR3 is TGTGCCAGCAGCCCGGGGAGACTAGCTTTCACAGATACGCAGTATTTT. Translating it yields CASSPGRLAFTDTQYF. The entire variable domain, with the rest obtained from reference TRBV7-9 and TRBJ2-3, is as follows: DTGVSQNPRHKITKRGQNVTFRCDPISEHNRLYWYRQTLGQGPEFLTYFQNEAQLEKSRLLSDRFSAERPKGSFSTLEIQRTEQGDSAMYLCASSPGRLAFTDTQYFGPGTRLTVL.

This clone occurred once. The chain carries TRBV6-5 and TRBJ1-1; a possible D gene is TRBD1 (5 bases). The CDR3 has 13 amino acids. CDR1 is MNHEY and CDR2 is SVGAGI in the germline V gene. Trimming stripped 3 bases from V and 7 bases from J, with 12 bases between. This CDR3 reads CASSYRGDGEAFF. DNA for the CDR3: TGTGCCAGCAGTTATCGGGGGGATGGTGAAGCTTTCTTT.

This chain connects TRBV10-3 to TRBJ2-7; TRBD2 agrees at 10 bases. The CDR3 contains 14 residues. CDR1 is ENHRY, CDR2 SYGVKD, per germline. The J segment lost 4 bases and the V segment lost 10 bases, leaving 10 bases of the junction unmatched. Here the CDR3 DNA reads TGTGCCACCATACAGCGGGAGGGCCGGTACGAGCAGTACTTC. As protein: CATIQREGRYEQYF.

This rearrangement joins TRBV4-3 to TRBJ1-2; D is ambiguous. The CDR3 covers 13 residues. The ends were cut back, 0 bases at V and 4 bases at J, with 6 bases in the middle. The germline V gene encodes CDR1 LGHNA and CDR2 YSLEER. The CDR3 region has the DNA TGCGCCAGCAGCCAAGAGGGCTTCTATGGCTACACCTTC. Its translation is CASSQEGFYGYTF.

The chain links TRBV27 to TRBJ1-4; 10 bases line up with TRBD1. This CDR3 comprises 16 residues. The V segment lost 2 bases and the J segment 4 bases; nucleotides outside the gene matches: 4. Germline loops: CDR1 MNHEY, CDR2 SMNVEV (reference sequence). The CDR3 DNA is TGTGCCAGCAGTTTAGGGACAGGGGCCCTTAATGAAAAACTGTTTTTT. It translates to CASSLGTGALNEKLFF.